Listed here are 14 T cell receptor beta chains from one sample, sequenced in a study of OX40 agonist ivuxolimab in advanced cancers. Clones were read by immunoSEQ multiplex PCR, and TCRdb kept only the in-frame ones, dropping some. The sample contains tens of thousands of clones, roughly 85% of which appear only once. The sample was CD4+ or CD8+ T cells sorted from blood, taken in a trial of the OX40 agonist ivuxolimab. The receptor set was obtained from an adult with an advanced solid tumor such as melanoma, head and neck, liver or kidney cancer.

CDR3 nucleotides: TGTGCCAGCGGGAGAGGTGCGGATACGCAGTATTTT. It codes for CASGRGADTQYF. The chain is built from TRBV6-6 and TRBJ2-3; D perhaps matches TRBD2 (5 bases). Germline values: CDR1 MNHNY, CDR2 SVGAGI (reference sequence). This CDR3 comprises 12 residues. The V end was cut by 8 bases, the J end by 6 bases, with 12 bases between.

The chain uses TRBV9 and TRBJ2-2, with D unclear. Deletions cut 0 bases from V and 7 bases from J, with 4 bases between. Germline lookup yields CDR1 SGDLS and CDR2 YYNGEE. The CDR3 runs to 12 residues. DNA for the CDR3: TGTGCCAGCAGCGTAGCAGGCGGGGAGCTGTTTTTT. Translating it yields CASSVAGGELFF.

V and J are TRBV28 and TRBJ2-3; D uncertain. The CDR3 extends over 12 amino acids. Germline CDR1 reads MDHEN; CDR2 reads SYDVKM. V lost 6 bases and J lost 2, with 6 bases in between. The CDR3: CASRPNTDTQYF. The CDR3 DNA reads TGTGCCAGCAGGCCAAACACAGATACGCAGTATTTT.

This clone was observed a few times. The CDR3: CAWAELYGYTF. CDR3 nucleotides: TGTGCCTGGGCGGAACTCTATGGCTACACCTTC. V is TRBV30 and J is TRBJ1-2; D gene ambiguous. Looked up from germline, CDR1 is GTSNPN and CDR2 is SVGIG (reference sequence). Trimming stripped 5 bases from V and 4 bases from J, with 8 bases between. This CDR3 has 11 amino acids.

The chain joins TRBV12-5 to TRBJ2-7; no clear D gene. This CDR3 is built from 12 residues. Per germline, CDR1 LGHNT and CDR2 FRNRAP. Trimming shortened V by 3 bases and J by 1 base, and 4 bases separated the two germline ends. The CDR3 region is CASGFGSYEQYF. Here the CDR3 DNA reads TGTGCTAGTGGTTTCGGTTCCTACGAGCAGTACTTC.

The rearrangement links TRBV6-5 to TRBJ2-3; 8 nucleotides match TRBD2. V gave up 6 bases and J gave up 1 base; unmatched junction bases: 6. The CDR3 is 15 amino acids. The V gene's germline CDR1 is MNHEY and CDR2 SVGAGI. CDR3 amino acids: CASRLKAGGTDTQYF. The DNA of the CDR3 is TGTGCCAGCAGGCTAAAAGCGGGAGGCACAGATACGCAGTATTTT.

V usage is TRBV19 and J usage is TRBJ1-5, with D maybe TRBD1 (6 bases). CDR1 and CDR2 (germline): LNHDA, SQIVND (reference sequence). This CDR3 is built from 15 residues. V gave up 9 bases and J gave up 5 bases, with 20 bases separating them. In DNA, the CDR3 is TGTGCCAGCCAGACCGGCGGGGGCAGGGATCAGCCCCAGCATTTT. It specifies CASQTGGGRDQPQHF.

V is TRBV5-7 and J is TRBJ1-1, with 8 bases that match TRBD1. Being an ORF, TRBV5-7 has a function that is uncertain. The CDR3 length is 14 residues. Trimming at V came to 0 bases and at J to 5 bases, leaving 3 bases not matched to a gene. In DNA, the CDR3 is TGTGCCAGCAGCTTGGGACAGGGGAGGACTGAAGCTTTCTTT. Protein: CASSLGQGRTEAFF.

CDR3 residues: CASSLWGGRTTDTQYF. CDR3 DNA sequence: TGTGCCAGCAGCTTATGGGGCGGGAGGACTACAGATACGCAGTATTTT. The chain combines TRBV7-9 with TRBJ2-3; 8 bases agree with TRBD2. V shed 2 bases and J 3 bases; nucleotides not matched to a gene: 7. Per germline, CDR1 SEHNR and CDR2 FQNEAQ (reference sequence). This CDR3 is built from 16 residues.

V is TRBV7-9 and J is TRBJ2-5, with D perhaps matching TRBD1 (5 bases). The V gene's germline CDR1 is SEHNR and CDR2 FQNEAQ (reference sequence). V shed 1 base and J shed 7 bases, with 13 bases lying between them. The CDR3 is 14 residues long. In DNA, the CDR3 is TGTGCCAGCAGCTTAGGGACACGGAGAGGGACCCAGTACTTC. Residues: CASSLGTRRGTQYF.

The chain joins TRBV27 to TRBJ2-7; D unresolved. This CDR3 contains 14 residues. V was cut by 4 bases and J by 2 bases, with 12 bases left in between. Germline V gene data show CDR1 as MNHEY and CDR2 as SMNVEV (reference sequence). The CDR3 is CASSSGLRTYEQYF. The CDR3 region has the DNA TGTGCCAGCAGTTCCGGTTTGCGGACCTACGAGCAGTACTTC.

Note on this clone: Other DNA sequences from this sample encode an identical CDR3 as well. The chain employs TRBV7-9 and TRBJ2-5; 10 positions match TRBD2. Germline V gives CDR1 SEHNR, CDR2 FQNEAQ (reference sequence). The ends lost 5 bases at V and 4 bases at J; junction bases unmatched: 4. The CDR3 loop spans 14 amino acids. The CDR3 DNA follows: TGTGCCAGCAGCCCTCGACTAGCGGGAGAGACCCAGTACTTC. It yields the protein CASSPRLAGETQYF. Together with reference TRBV7-9 and TRBJ2-5, the CDR3 gives the full variable domain: DTGVSQNPRHKITKRGQNVTFRCDPISEHNRLYWYRQTLGQGPEFLTYFQNEAQLEKSRLLSDRFSAERPKGSFSTLEIQRTEQGDSAMYLCASSPRLAGETQYFGPGTRLLVL.

The chain combines TRBV6-1 with TRBJ1-5; possibly TRBD1 for D (5 bases). The germline CDR1 and CDR2 sequences are MNHNS and SASEGT. This CDR3 spans 14 amino acids. V was shortened by 5 bases and J by 4 bases, with 12 bases between the two germline ends. This chain's CDR3 is CASSPSTVNQPQHF. DNA of the CDR3: TGTGCCAGCAGTCCATCGACAGTGAATCAGCCCCAGCATTTT.

The rearrangement uses TRBV7-9 and TRBJ2-1; TRBD2 matches at 13 bases. This CDR3 has 15 residues. The junction had 4 bases not matched to a gene; V was cut back by 3 bases and J by 8 bases. Germline V lookup: CDR1 SEHNR, CDR2 FQNEAQ (reference sequence). CDR3 amino acids: CASSFGLAGAHEQFF. CDR3 sequence (DNA): TGTGCCAGCAGCTTCGGACTAGCGGGAGCCCATGAGCAGTTCTTC. Using reference TRBV7-9 and TRBJ2-1 for the parts outside the CDR3, the full variable domain is DTGVSQNPRHKITKRGQNVTFRCDPISEHNRLYWYRQTLGQGPEFLTYFQNEAQLEKSRLLSDRFSAERPKGSFSTLEIQRTEQGDSAMYLCASSFGLAGAHEQFFGPGTRLTVL.